This T cell receptor (beta chain) emerged from a study of blood T cell repertoires in COVID-19. At the level of the study: The United States, Italy and Spain provided the acute and convalescent COVID-19 samples.

Sequencing used immunoSEQ multiplex PCR; TCRdb keeps in-frame clones, though not all of them. The sample gives 120,000 or so clones, about 90% of which show up once; roughly 0.94% is in the top ten. This clone was found a few times. This TCR was sampled from a woman between 45 and 60 years old with active or convalescent COVID-19. Sample: peripheral blood.

CDR3 residues: CASSLNSVAGGLQFF. CDR3 nucleotides: TGTGCCAGCAGTTTAAATTCGGTAGCGGGAGGATTGCAGTTCTTC. This chain uses TRBV27 with TRBJ2-1; 10 bases line up with TRBD2. The CDR3 is made up of 15 amino acids. Germline CDR1 MNHEY, CDR2 SMNVEV (reference sequence). The trim removed 2 bases at V and 12 bases at J, leaving 10 bases unmatched.